This entry is about one T cell receptor (beta chain). Alongside a J-beta primer mix, a sample-barcoded 5' primer served in a second PCR lasting about 6 to 12 cycles. Tagging of each cDNA molecule was performed by a template-switch adaptor with 12 random nucleotides. MiXCR, run by TCRdb on the 5' RACE reads, gives a single entry per CDR3 protein. The sample includes 650,000 to 1,000,000 distinct CDR3 sequences, about 37% of them seen just once. V lost 1 base to trimming and J lost 1 base, with 4 bases between them. The germline gives CDR1 SGHAT, CDR2 FQNNGV. This CDR3 is 14 amino acids long. The data are from a study of blood T cells in healthy people across ages.

The chain combines TRBV11-2 with TRBJ2-2; no definite D call. Sequences were obtained from blood. The receptor was derived from a man aged 18-30 years in good health. CDR3 loop: CASSLARNTGELFF. As DNA, the CDR3 is TGTGCCAGCAGCTTAGCAAGGAACACCGGGGAGCTGTTTTTT.